A single sample gave rise to the 6 T cell receptor beta chains below, sequenced in a study of blood T cells in healthy people across ages. A J-beta primer mix and a sample-barcoded 5' primer were used in a second PCR of about 7 to 12 cycles. TCRdb reanalysed the 5' RACE reads using MiXCR and keeps one entry per CDR3 protein. The data contain 780,000 or so distinct CDR3 sequences, roughly three fifths of them singletons. Sequencing input: blood. The receptors here all came from a man in his forties or fifties in good health.

The V gene is TRBV5-6, the J gene TRBJ1-5; unclear D gene. V lost 1 base and J lost 3, with 17 bases in between. From germline, CDR1 is SGHDT and CDR2 YYEEEE. CDR3 length: 17 residues. The chain's CDR3 is CASSLRRGDKYNQPQHF. The CDR3 DNA reads TGTGCCAGCAGCTTGCGCCGGGGAGATAAATACAATCAGCCCCAGCATTTT. The entire variable domain, with the rest obtained from reference TRBV5-6 and TRBJ1-5, is as follows: DAGVTQSPTHLIKTRGQQVTLRCSPKSGHDTVSWYQQALGQGPQFIFQYYEEEERQRGNFPDRFSGHQFPNYSSELNVNALLLGDSALYLCASSLRRGDKYNQPQHFGDGTRLSIL.

This clonotype was counted a single time. The J gene is TRBJ1-2, the V gene TRBV12-3 or TRBV12-4, with a weak D call TRBD1 (5 bases). The CDR3 has 14 residues. V was cut by 5 bases and J by 6 bases, with 16 bases left in between. The CDR3 here is CASSRLAGRHGYTF. The CDR3 DNA reads as TGTGCCAGCAGTCGCCTCGCAGGGCGGCATGGCTACACCTTC.

The chain is built from TRBV18 and TRBJ2-3, with 9 bases aligning to TRBD2. The germline V gene has CDR1 KGHSH and CDR2 LQKENI. This CDR3 has 16 residues. Germline trimming cut 5 bases from V and 9 bases from J; bases unmatched to any gene: 15. The chain's CDR3 is CASSAIPGLAPTTQYF. The DNA for the CDR3 is TGTGCCAGCTCAGCCATACCGGGACTAGCACCTACCACGCAGTATTTT.

In its sample, this clonotype was seen a few times. The V and J genes are TRBV4-2 and TRBJ1-2; D possibly corresponds to TRBD1 (5 bases). From germline, CDR1 is LGHNA and CDR2 YNFKEQ. Deletions cut 6 bases from V and 2 bases from J, with 10 bases between. The CDR3 is made up of 13 amino acids. For the CDR3, the DNA is TGTGCCAGCAGGGGGACGCAGAACTATGGCTACACCTTC. It codes for CASRGTQNYGYTF.

The chain combines TRBV11-1 with TRBJ2-7, with 7 bases that match TRBD2. V lost 5 bases to trimming and J lost 4 bases; unmatched junction nucleotides: 20. The CDR3 has 18 amino acids. CDR1 is SGHAT and CDR2 is FQDESV in the germline V gene (reference sequence). In DNA, the CDR3 is TGTGCCAGCAGCCCTGCCCCGGCTGGCGGGAGAATAAGGTACGAGCAGTACTTC. Amino acids: CASSPAPAGGRIRYEQYF.

This clonotype was seen a few times. The gene calls are TRBV7-8 and TRBJ2-5, with 11 bases identical to TRBD2. This CDR3 contains 18 residues. Germline CDR1 reads SGHVS; CDR2 reads FQNEAQ. V shed 5 bases and J 4 bases; nucleotides not matched to a gene: 15. The CDR3 reads CASSPRGVSGRALETQYF. Here the CDR3 DNA reads TGTGCCAGCAGCCCCCGGGGGGTTAGCGGGAGGGCCCTAGAGACCCAGTACTTC.